These 21 T cell receptor beta chains came from one sample sequenced in a study of siplizumab effects on memory and regulatory T cells. Method: immunoSEQ multiplex PCR; TCRdb's copy keeps in-frame clones and lacks some. The table has around 100,000 clones, 85% to 95% seen once. The sequenced sample was non-Treg CD4+ T cells sorted from blood. The receptors were sampled from a human donor in good health.

This chain uses TRBV18 with TRBJ2-4; D is possibly TRBD2 (6 bases). Germline V gives CDR1 KGHSH, CDR2 LQKENI. Trimming cost V 4 bases and J 3 bases, with 10 bases left between them. The CDR3 contains 14 residues. CDR3 DNA: TGTGCCAGCTCACTGGGAGGTGGCAAAAACATTCAGTACTTC. It yields the protein CASSLGGGKNIQYF.

In DNA, the CDR3 is TGTGCCAGCAGCGCCGTCAGGGTGGCTGGAAACACCATATATTTT. Its protein is CASSAVRVAGNTIYF. The chain combines TRBV25-1 with TRBJ1-3; possibly TRBD1 for D (5 bases). V lost 6 bases and J lost 2, with 14 bases in between. The CDR3 runs to 15 residues. In germline, CDR1 is MGHDK, CDR2 SYGVNS.

Of note for this clone: At one end the junction does not follow the germline gene, possibly because of a read error. The chain is built from TRBV5-1 and TRBJ1-2; weak D call: TRBD1 (5 bases). The CDR3 is 15 residues long. The germline V gene has CDR1 SGHRS and CDR2 YFSETQ. The chain's CDR3 is CASSLVAGEEYGYTF. CDR3 in DNA: TGTGCCAGCAGCTTGGTAGCGGGGGAAGAGTATGGCTACACCTTC.

The chain carries TRBV5-1 and TRBJ2-1; D may be TRBD1 (6 bases). CDR1 is SGHRS and CDR2 is YFSETQ in the germline V gene. There are 13 residues in the CDR3. V was clipped by 0 bases and J by 7 bases, with 8 bases between them. For the CDR3, the DNA is TGCGCCAGCAGCTTGGAGGGGGTGAATGAGCAGTTCTTC. Translated, it gives CASSLEGVNEQFF.

V and J are TRBV7-3 and TRBJ2-3, with a weak D call TRBD2 (6 bases). Trimming cost V 8 bases and J 0 bases, with 15 bases left between them. Germline CDR1 reads SGHTA; CDR2 reads FQGTGA. The CDR3 has 15 amino acids. CDR3 region: CASAQGLLSTDTQYF. The CDR3 DNA reads as TGTGCCAGCGCCCAGGGACTCCTTAGCACAGATACGCAGTATTTT.

In its sample, this clone was seen once. The chain has TRBV9 and TRBJ1-2; D uncertain. The CDR3 runs to 15 residues. CDR1 is SGDLS and CDR2 is YYNGEE in the germline V gene. The ends were cut back, 4 bases at V and 6 bases at J, with 19 bases in the middle. CDR3 bases: TGTGCCAGCAGCCCGAGGGTAACGGGCGCCAATGGCTACACCTTC. It yields the protein CASSPRVTGANGYTF.

The rearrangement joins TRBV6-5 to TRBJ2-1; 7 positions agree with TRBD2. Germline CDR1 and CDR2: MNHEY and SVGAGI. The CDR3 length is 15 residues. With V trimmed by 2 bases and J by 0 bases, 1 base remained unmatched. The CDR3 sequence: CASSYTGGSYNEQFF. Written as DNA, the CDR3 is TGTGCCAGCAGTTACACGGGAGGCTCCTACAATGAGCAGTTCTTC.

The chain combines TRBV27 with TRBJ2-7; 8 bases match TRBD2. The junction had 4 bases not matched to a gene; V was cut back by 4 bases and J by 2 bases. The CDR3 runs to 14 residues. From germline, CDR1 is MNHEY and CDR2 SMNVEV (reference sequence). The CDR3: CASSSGLGAYEQYF. CDR3 sequence (DNA): TGTGCCAGCAGTTCGGGACTAGGGGCCTACGAGCAGTACTTC.

This chain connects TRBV7-2 to TRBJ2-7, with TRBD2 matching over 10 bases. The V and J ends lost 3 bases and 1 base, in that order; junction bases with no gene match: 3. CDR3 size: 15 residues. Germline-derived CDR1 and CDR2 are SGHTA and FQGNSA. CDR3 coding DNA: TGTGCCAGCAGCTTGCGGACTAGCGGTTCCTACGAGCAGTACTTC. It is translated as CASSLRTSGSYEQYF.

The chain carries TRBV2 and TRBJ2-7; D is uncertain. V was shortened by 4 bases and J by 4 bases, with 5 bases between the two germline ends. The CDR3 is 11 residues long. From germline, CDR1 is SNHLY and CDR2 FYNNEI. The DNA for the CDR3 is TGTGCCAGCAGTGCGAGGTACGAGCAGTACTTC. Translated: CASSARYEQYF.

The chain links TRBV6-6 to TRBJ1-5; no clear D. Trimming removed 0 bases at V and 0 bases at J, with 6 bases between. The CDR3 spans 15 residues. Germline V gene data show CDR1 as MNHNY and CDR2 as SVGAGI (reference sequence). In nucleotides, the CDR3 is TGTGCCAGCAGTTACTCAGGAGTTAGCAATCAGCCCCAGCATTTT. It codes for CASSYSGVSNQPQHF.

The chain recombines TRBV15 with TRBJ1-1; 7 positions match TRBD1. The CDR3 contains 14 residues. V was clipped by 5 bases and J by 11 bases; unmatched bases: 14. The germline V gene encodes CDR1 LNHNV and CDR2 YYDKDF (reference sequence). CDR3 in DNA: TGTGCCACCAGCCAGGGGGTGTACACTAAGTCGGCTTTCTTT. Its translation: CATSQGVYTKSAFF. Filled out from reference TRBV15 and TRBJ1-1, the complete variable domain reads DAMVIQNPRYQVTQFGKPVTLSCSQTLNHNVMYWYQQKSSQAPKLLFHYYDKDFNNEADTPDNFQSRRPNTSFCFLDIRSPGLGDTAMYLCATSQGVYTKSAFFGQGTRLTVV.

The chain has TRBV5-5 and TRBJ2-5, with a tentative D call TRBD1 (5 bases). CDR3 length equals 14 residues. CDR1 and CDR2 (germline): SGHKS, YYEKEE (reference sequence). Trimming stripped 4 bases from V and 4 bases from J, with 14 bases between. The CDR3 DNA is TGTGCCAGCAGCCACTCAGGGTCCCCAGAGACCCAGTACTTC. It codes for CASSHSGSPETQYF.

V is TRBV4-1 and J is TRBJ2-3, with 7 bases that match TRBD2. Germline CDR1 MGHRA, CDR2 YSYEKL. The junction had 10 bases not matched to a gene; V was cut back by 0 bases and J by 4 bases. The CDR3 consists of 17 residues. CDR3 coding DNA: TGCGCCAGCAGCCAAGAAGGTATAGCGGGTAATGCAGATACGCAGTATTTT. Translated: CASSQEGIAGNADTQYF.

The gene calls are TRBV5-1 and TRBJ1-1, with 8 bases that match TRBD1. Germline V CDR1 and CDR2: SGHRS, YFSETQ. There are 14 residues in the CDR3. The J segment lost 1 base and the V segment lost 3 bases, leaving 2 bases of the junction unmatched. CDR3 coding DNA: TGCGCCAGCAGCTACACAGGGGGGAACACTGAAGCTTTCTTT. Its protein is CASSYTGGNTEAFF. Full variable domain (remainder filled in from reference TRBV5-1 and TRBJ1-1): KAGVTQTPRYLIKTRGQQVTLSCSPISGHRSVSWYQQTPGQGLQFLFEYFSETQRNKGNFPGRFSGRQFSNSRSEMNVSTLELGDSALYLCASSYTGGNTEAFFGQGTRLTVV.

This clone was found a few times. The V and J genes are TRBV5-6 and TRBJ2-7; 7 nucleotides agree with TRBD1. The ends lost 0 bases at V and 4 bases at J; junction bases unmatched: 7. Germline CDR1 is SGHDT and CDR2 is YYEEEE. The CDR3 runs to 15 residues. CDR3: CASSLGGTVLYEQYF. The CDR3 nucleotides read TGTGCCAGCAGCTTGGGGGGGACAGTGCTATACGAGCAGTACTTC.

This clone was seen once. The chain recombines TRBV7-9 with TRBJ1-2; 7 nucleotides agree with TRBD1. This CDR3 has 14 amino acids. V lost 4 bases to trimming and J lost 8 bases; unmatched junction nucleotides: 10. CDR1 SEHNR and CDR2 FQNEAQ come from the germline V gene (reference sequence). In DNA, the CDR3 is TGTGCCAGCAGCTCCGACAGGGCCTGGGGCGGCTACACCTTC. It is translated as CASSSDRAWGGYTF.

The chain uses TRBV27 and TRBJ2-7; the D gene could be TRBD1 or TRBD2 (5 bases each). V gave up 4 bases and J gave up 4 bases, with 17 bases separating them. The germline gives CDR1 MNHEY, CDR2 SMNVEV (reference sequence). The CDR3 is made up of 15 amino acids. The CDR3: CASSSHGTGIYEQYF. CDR3 in DNA: TGTGCCAGCAGTTCCCACGGGACGGGAATATACGAGCAGTACTTC.

This chain links TRBV5-5 with TRBJ2-1, with 9 bases matching TRBD2. The CDR3 consists of 14 residues. The V segment lost 2 bases and the J segment 6 bases; nucleotides outside the gene matches: 3. The germline V gene encodes CDR1 SGHKS and CDR2 YYEKEE (reference sequence). CDR3 residues: CASSFAGGLNEQFF. The CDR3 nucleotides read TGTGCCAGCAGCTTTGCGGGAGGGCTCAATGAGCAGTTCTTC.

Notes on this clone: Mismatch with germline at one junction end may stem from a read error. CDR3 amino acids: CASGLAGGYNEQFF. The CDR3 DNA sequence: TGTGCCAGCGGTTTAGCGGGAGGTTACAATGAGCAGTTCTTC. The V call is TRBV28, the J call TRBJ2-1, with 10 bases that match TRBD2. The V gene's germline CDR1 is MDHEN and CDR2 SYDVKM. This CDR3 contains 14 residues.

The chain uses TRBV5-1 and TRBJ1-5; D perhaps matches TRBD1 (5 bases). V lost 2 bases and J lost 0, with 9 bases in between. The CDR3 loop spans 15 amino acids. The germline V gene encodes CDR1 SGHRS and CDR2 YFSETQ. In nucleotides, the CDR3 is TGCGCCAGCAGCTTCTTACAGGTTAGCAATCAGCCCCAGCATTTT. It specifies CASSFLQVSNQPQHF.